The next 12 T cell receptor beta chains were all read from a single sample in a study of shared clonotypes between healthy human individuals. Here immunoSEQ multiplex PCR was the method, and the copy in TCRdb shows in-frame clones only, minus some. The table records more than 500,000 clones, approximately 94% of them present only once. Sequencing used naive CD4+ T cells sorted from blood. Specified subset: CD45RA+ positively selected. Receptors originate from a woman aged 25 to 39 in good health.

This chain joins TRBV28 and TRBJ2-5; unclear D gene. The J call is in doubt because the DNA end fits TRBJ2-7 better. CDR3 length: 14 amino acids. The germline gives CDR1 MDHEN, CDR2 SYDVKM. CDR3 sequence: CASSSLAEKVEQYF. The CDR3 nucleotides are TGTGCCAGCAGTTCCCTGGCGGAGAAGGTCGAGCAGTACTTC.

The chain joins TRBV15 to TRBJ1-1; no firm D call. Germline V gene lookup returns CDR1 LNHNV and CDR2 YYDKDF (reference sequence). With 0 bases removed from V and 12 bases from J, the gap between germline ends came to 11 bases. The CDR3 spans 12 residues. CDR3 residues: CATSRDRAGTFF. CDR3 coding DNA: TGTGCCACCAGCAGAGATCGGGCAGGTACTTTCTTT.

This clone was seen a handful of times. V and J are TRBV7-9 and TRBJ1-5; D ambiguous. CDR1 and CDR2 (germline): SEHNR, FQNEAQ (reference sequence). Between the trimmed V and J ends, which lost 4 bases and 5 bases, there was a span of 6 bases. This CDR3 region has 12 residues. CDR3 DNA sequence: TGTGCCAGCAGCTCATTTCATCAGCCCCAGCATTTT. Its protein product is CASSSFHQPQHF.

Written as DNA, the CDR3 is TGTGCCAGCAGTGACTCGGACAGGCCCTTGATCACTGAAGCTTTCTTT. Translating gives CASSDSDRPLITEAFF. V is TRBV6-4 and J is TRBJ1-1; 7 bases map to TRBD1. V lost 0 bases to trimming and J lost 4 bases; unmatched junction nucleotides: 8. CDR3 length: 16 amino acids. Germline assignment: CDR1 MRHNA and CDR2 SNTAGT.

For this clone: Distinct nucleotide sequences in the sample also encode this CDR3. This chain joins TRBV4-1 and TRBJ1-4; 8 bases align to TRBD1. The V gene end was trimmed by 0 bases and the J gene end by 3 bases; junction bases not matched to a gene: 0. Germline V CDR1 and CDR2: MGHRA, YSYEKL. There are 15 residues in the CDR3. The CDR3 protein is CASSQETGANEKLFF. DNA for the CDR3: TGCGCCAGCAGCCAAGAGACAGGGGCTAATGAAAAACTGTTTTTT.

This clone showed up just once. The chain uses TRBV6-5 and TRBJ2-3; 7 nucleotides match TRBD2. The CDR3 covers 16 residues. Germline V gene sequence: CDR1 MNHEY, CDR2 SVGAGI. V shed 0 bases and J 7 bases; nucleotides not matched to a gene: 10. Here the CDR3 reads CASSYSTAGSTNTQYF. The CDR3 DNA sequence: TGTGCCAGCAGTTACTCGACAGCGGGATCAACCAATACGCAGTATTTT.

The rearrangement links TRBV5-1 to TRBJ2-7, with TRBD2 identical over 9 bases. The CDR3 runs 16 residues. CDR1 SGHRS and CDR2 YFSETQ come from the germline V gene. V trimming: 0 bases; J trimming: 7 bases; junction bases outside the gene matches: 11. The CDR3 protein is CASSLGPAGGKEEQYF. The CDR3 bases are TGCGCCAGCAGCTTGGGACCAGCGGGAGGCAAAGAGGAGCAGTACTTC.

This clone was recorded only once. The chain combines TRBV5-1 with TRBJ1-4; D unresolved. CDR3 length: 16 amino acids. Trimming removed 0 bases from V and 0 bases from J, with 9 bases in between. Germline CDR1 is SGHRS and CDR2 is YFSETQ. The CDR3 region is CASSLGRHATNEKLFF. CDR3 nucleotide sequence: TGCGCCAGCAGCTTGGGCAGACACGCAACTAATGAAAAACTGTTTTTT.

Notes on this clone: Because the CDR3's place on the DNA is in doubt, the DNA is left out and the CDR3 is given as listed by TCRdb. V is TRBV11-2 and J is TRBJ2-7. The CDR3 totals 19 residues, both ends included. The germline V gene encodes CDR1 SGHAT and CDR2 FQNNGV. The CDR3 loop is CASSKQQYFGPGTNYEQYF.

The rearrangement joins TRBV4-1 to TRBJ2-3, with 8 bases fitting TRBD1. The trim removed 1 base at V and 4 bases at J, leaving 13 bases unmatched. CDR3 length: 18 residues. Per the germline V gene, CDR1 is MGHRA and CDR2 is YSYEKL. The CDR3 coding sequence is TGCGCCAGCAGCCAAGTTCGGGTGGGCGGACAGGGCCCAGATACGCAGTATTTT. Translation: CASSQVRVGGQGPDTQYF.

DNA of the CDR3: TGTGCCAGCAGTTTACTGGCTAGCGGGAGGCTCGACGAGCAGTACTTC. As protein: CASSLLASGRLDEQYF. The rearrangement links TRBV28 to TRBJ2-7; 11 nucleotides match TRBD2. J was trimmed by 5 bases and V by 2 bases; bases with no gene match: 8. Germline V gene lookup returns CDR1 MDHEN and CDR2 SYDVKM. The CDR3 runs 16 residues.

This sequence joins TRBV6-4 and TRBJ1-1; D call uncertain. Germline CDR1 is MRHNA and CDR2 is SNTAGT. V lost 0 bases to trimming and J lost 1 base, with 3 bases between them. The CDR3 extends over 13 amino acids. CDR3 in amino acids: CASSDSGNTEAFF. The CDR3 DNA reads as TGTGCCAGCAGTGACTCGGGGAACACTGAAGCTTTCTTT.